These 27 T cell receptor beta chains came from one sample sequenced in a study of neurological immune-mediated disorders. TCRdb re-analysed the 5' RACE reads in MiXCR, keeping a single row per CDR3 protein. The sample lists about 43,000 distinct CDR3 sequences, 10% to 15% occurring once. The material sequenced was PBMCs. Receptors originate from a female donor in good health.

This clonotype was seen at least ten times. V gene TRBV6-6 combines with J gene TRBJ1-5; the D is unclear. V shed 2 bases and J shed 3 bases, with 11 bases lying between them. CDR3 length equals 15 residues. Germline V CDR1 and CDR2: MNHNY, SVGAGI (reference sequence). CDR3 protein: CASSYGSENNQPQHF. CDR3 coding DNA: TGTGCCAGCAGTTACGGTTCGGAGAACAATCAGCCCCAGCATTTT.

This clonotype has a count of ten or more. The chain uses TRBV20-1 and TRBJ2-7; 7 positions match TRBD1. From germline, CDR1 is DFQATT and CDR2 SNEGSKA (reference sequence). The CDR3 extends over 16 amino acids. Trimming at V came to 0 bases and at J to 2 bases, leaving 10 bases not matched to a gene. This CDR3 is CSARDTRDSYTYEQYF. The DNA of the CDR3 is TGCAGTGCTAGAGATACCAGGGACAGTTACACCTACGAGCAGTACTTC.

The table lists this clonotype with many counts. The rearrangement uses TRBV12-3 or TRBV12-4 and TRBJ1-1, with D unresolved. Trimming removed 3 bases at V and 1 base at J, with 9 bases between. The CDR3 extends over 14 amino acids. Written as DNA, the CDR3 is TGTGCCAGCAGTTTTAGTTGGGCGAACACTGAAGCTTTCTTT. Its translation is CASSFSWANTEAFF.

This clonotype was observed at least ten times. This sequence joins TRBV7-8 and TRBJ1-4; 7 nucleotides agree with TRBD1. This CDR3 has 15 amino acids. Germline V CDR1 and CDR2: SGHVS, FQNEAQ. V lost 5 bases, J lost 5 bases, and 8 bases stayed unmatched. The CDR3 reads CASSTNRGENEKLFF. In DNA form, the CDR3 reads TGTGCCAGCAGCACCAACAGGGGAGAAAATGAAAAACTGTTTTTT.

Many counts were recorded for this clonotype. The gene calls are TRBV7-2 and TRBJ1-1; D might be TRBD1 (5 bases). Per germline, CDR1 SGHTA and CDR2 FQGNSA. The CDR3 has 17 amino acids. Between the trimmed V and J ends, which lost 3 bases and 1 base, there was a span of 18 bases. CDR3 region: CASSFGHLGVGNTEAFF. The DNA of the CDR3 is TGTGCCAGCAGCTTCGGACACTTGGGGGTGGGGAACACTGAAGCTTTCTTT.

The gene calls are TRBV5-1 and TRBJ2-5, with D maybe TRBD2 (5 bases). CDR1 SGHRS and CDR2 YFSETQ come from the germline V gene. V gave up 9 bases and J gave up 2 bases, with 17 bases separating them. The CDR3 length is 14 residues. In DNA, the CDR3 is TGCGCCATCGGGTCGGCAAGCGGACAAGAGACCCAGTACTTC. Its translation is CAIGSASGQETQYF.

In this sample, this clonotype turned up many times. The gene calls are TRBV6-6 and TRBJ2-7, with TRBD1 identical over 7 bases. The trim removed 6 bases at V and 2 bases at J, leaving 10 bases unmatched. Germline values: CDR1 MNHNY, CDR2 SVGAGI (reference sequence). The CDR3 contains 15 residues. CDR3 nucleotide sequence: TGTGCCAGCAGCCCCGGACAGGCTGGGGCCTACGAGCAGTACTTC. It is translated as CASSPGQAGAYEQYF.

This clonotype was found many times. This chain joins TRBV5-1 and TRBJ2-1; 12 bases fit TRBD2. V lost 4 bases to trimming and J lost 7 bases; unmatched junction nucleotides: 9. CDR3 length: 16 residues. Germline values: CDR1 SGHRS, CDR2 YFSETQ. CDR3: CASSPLGLAGLNEQFF. The CDR3 bases are TGCGCCAGCAGCCCTCTTGGACTAGCGGGACTGAATGAGCAGTTCTTC.

The CDR3 spells CSARVSGMNTEAFF. The DNA of the CDR3 is TGCAGTGCTAGAGTGTCCGGTATGAACACTGAAGCTTTCTTT. This rearrangement joins TRBV20-1 to TRBJ1-1; D remains ambiguous. The CDR3 has 14 residues. V lost 1 base and J 0 bases, leaving 9 bases between the germline ends. Germline V gene sequence: CDR1 DFQATT, CDR2 SNEGSKA (reference sequence).

A few counts support this clonotype. This chain uses TRBV6-5 with TRBJ1-1, with 10 bases that match TRBD1. The CDR3 has 14 amino acids. Germline V gene lookup returns CDR1 MNHEY and CDR2 SVGAGI. V lost 4 bases, J lost 8 bases, and 7 bases stayed unmatched. CDR3 coding DNA: TGTGCCAGCAGTTTGACAGGGGGCGCGGAGGAAGCTTTCTTT. It encodes CASSLTGGAEEAFF.

This clonotype appeared many times. The chain has TRBV5-1 and TRBJ1-2; no reliable D call. This CDR3 has 14 amino acids. Per germline, CDR1 SGHRS and CDR2 YFSETQ. Trimming took 0 bases from V and 8 from J, leaving 14 bases between them. CDR3 DNA: TGCGCCAGCAGCTTGGATTCTAACATTTACGGCTACACCTTC. It specifies CASSLDSNIYGYTF.

This clonotype occurred many times. The CDR3: CSAAGTSGSTAQDTQYF. In nucleotides, the CDR3 is TGCAGTGCTGCCGGGACTAGCGGGAGTACCGCACAGGATACGCAGTATTTT. The chain recombines TRBV20-1 with TRBJ2-3; 14 nucleotides match TRBD2. The V gene end was trimmed by 5 bases and the J gene end by 6 bases; junction bases not matched to a gene: 13. The CDR3 consists of 17 residues. Germline-derived CDR1 and CDR2 are DFQATT and SNEGSKA (reference sequence).

As regards this clonotype: One base away lies a much larger clone, so this may be a sequencing read error. The V and J genes are TRBV27 and TRBJ2-2; D remains ambiguous. Germline V lookup: CDR1 MNHEY, CDR2 SMNVEV (reference sequence). This CDR3 spans 11 amino acids. The CDR3, as DNA: TGTACCAGCAGAAGCACCGGGGAGCTGTTTTTT. It codes for CTSRSTGELFF.

There are many counts of this clonotype. The chain employs TRBV7-9 and TRBJ2-1; D gene ambiguous. From germline, CDR1 is SEHNR and CDR2 FQNEAQ (reference sequence). There are 15 residues in the CDR3. V was clipped by 5 bases and J by 5 bases, with 16 bases between them. CDR3 bases: TGTGCCAGCAGCCTAGGACCACGAGAAAACAATGAGCAGTTCTTC. It translates to CASSLGPRENNEQFF.

Many counts were recorded for this clonotype. V gene TRBV12-3 or TRBV12-4 combines with J gene TRBJ1-4, with 8 bases that match TRBD1. The CDR3 covers 19 residues. V lost 1 base and J lost 1; bases outside the gene matches: 11. This CDR3 is CASSLGQGPPLGTNEKLFF. As DNA, the CDR3 is TGTGCCAGCAGTTTAGGACAGGGGCCCCCTTTGGGAACTAATGAAAAACTGTTTTTT.

The chain is built from TRBV30 and TRBJ2-7, with 7 bases that match TRBD2. The V gene's germline CDR1 is GTSNPN and CDR2 SVGIG (reference sequence). The CDR3 contains 11 residues. V was pared by 1 base and J by 11 bases, with 5 bases of the junction left unmatched. The DNA for the CDR3 is TGTGCCTGGAGTGCCCGGGGGGTGGAGTACTTC. It translates to CAWSARGVEYF.

V and J are TRBV12-3 or TRBV12-4 and TRBJ1-1; D gene uncertain. The CDR3 runs to 12 residues. The V and J ends lost 7 bases and 11 bases respectively, with 17 bases between them. The CDR3, as DNA: TGTGCCAGCACCCGTGTAGGTTGGGAGGCTTTCTTT. It yields the protein CASTRVGWEAFF.

This clonotype was seen many times. This chain links TRBV6-7 with TRBJ1-3, with D possibly matching TRBD1 (6 bases). TRBV6-7 belongs to the ORF category, with a function that is uncertain. Trimming stripped 4 bases from V and 5 bases from J, with 12 bases between. The CDR3 is 14 residues long. DNA for the CDR3: TGTGCCAGCAGTTTCCCGGGACATAGAAACACCATATATTTT. Amino acids: CASSFPGHRNTIYF.

With regard to this clonotype: One end of the junction fails to match germline, which may point to a read error. The rearrangement joins TRBV3-1 to TRBJ1-3; D unclear. The CDR3 length is 16 residues. Germline CDR1 LGHDT, CDR2 YNNKEL (reference sequence). This CDR3 is CVSSPRTMYSGNTIYF. In DNA form, the CDR3 reads TGTGTCAGCAGCCCTCGGACGATGTACTCTGGAAACACCATATATTTT.

This clonotype was recorded at least ten times. V and J are TRBV3-1 and TRBJ2-5; D perhaps matches TRBD2 (6 bases). V lost 3 bases to trimming and J lost 4 bases, with 15 bases between them. The CDR3 is 15 amino acids. Germline CDR1 reads LGHDT; CDR2 reads YNNKEL (reference sequence). The chain's CDR3 is CASSQGLPSRETQYF. CDR3 in DNA: TGTGCCAGCAGCCAGGGACTCCCGAGTAGAGAGACCCAGTACTTC.

The rearrangement links TRBV20-1 to TRBJ1-2; the match to TRBD1 covers 8 bases. J was trimmed by 2 bases and V by 5 bases; bases with no gene match: 7. Per the germline V gene, CDR1 is DFQATT and CDR2 is SNEGSKA (reference sequence). The CDR3 covers 14 residues. As DNA, the CDR3 is TGCAGTGCTCTACTCGGACAGGGAAACTATGGCTACACCTTC. Encoded protein: CSALLGQGNYGYTF.

In this sample, this clonotype is medium-sized. This rearrangement joins TRBV18 to TRBJ2-7; 7 bases fit TRBD2. Losses at the gene ends were 3 bases for V and 5 bases for J; bases not matched to a gene: 7. Germline assignment: CDR1 KGHSH and CDR2 LQKENI. The CDR3 runs to 14 residues. The CDR3 sequence is CASSPTSRKDEQYF. CDR3 nucleotides: TGTGCCAGCTCACCGACTAGCAGGAAGGACGAGCAGTACTTC. The whole variable domain, filled in from reference TRBV18 and TRBJ2-7, reads NAGVMQNPRHLVRRRGQEARLRCSPMKGHSHVYWYRQLPEEGLKFMVYLQKENIIDESGMPKERFSAEFPKEGPSILRIQQVVRGDSAAYFCASSPTSRKDEQYFGPGTRLTVT.

Many counts were recorded for this clonotype. The rearrangement joins TRBV20-1 to TRBJ2-7, with D possibly being TRBD2 (6 bases). The CDR3 spans 13 residues. Per the germline V gene, CDR1 is DFQATT and CDR2 is SNEGSKA (reference sequence). CDR3 in DNA: TGCAGCGGGAGCTTTAGCGGACGCTACGAGCAGTACTTC. Encoded protein: CSGSFSGRYEQYF.

This clonotype was picked up many times. The rearrangement links TRBV4-1 to TRBJ1-4; 8 bases align to TRBD1. CDR1 is MGHRA and CDR2 is YSYEKL in the germline V gene. The CDR3 extends over 19 amino acids. After removal of 1 base from V and 6 bases from J, the junction contained 16 bases not matched to a gene. For the CDR3, the DNA is TGCGCCAGCAGCCAAGGACCCCCCGGAAGAGACAGGGGTTATGAAAAACTGTTTTTT. As protein: CASSQGPPGRDRGYEKLFF.

This clonotype was detected many times. This chain joins TRBV5-1 and TRBJ1-3, with a possible D match to TRBD1 (5 bases). This CDR3 has 15 residues. Germline CDR1 and CDR2: SGHRS and YFSETQ. The V gene lost 4 bases and the J gene lost 10 bases, with 21 bases spanning the gap. In nucleotides, the CDR3 is TGCGCCAGCAGCCCCGGCCCAGGCAGGGACCTAACCATATATTTT. Protein product: CASSPGPGRDLTIYF.

V gene TRBV15 combines with J gene TRBJ2-2; D not certain. The V and J ends lost 0 bases and 6 bases respectively, with 11 bases between them. Germline-derived CDR1 and CDR2 are LNHNV and YYDKDF (reference sequence). The CDR3 consists of 15 residues. CDR3 sequence: CATSRDRFEAGELFF. DNA of the CDR3: TGTGCCACCAGCAGAGATCGTTTCGAGGCCGGGGAGCTGTTTTTT.

In the case of this clonotype: The junction differs from germline at one of its ends, possibly a read error. V and J are TRBV20-1 and TRBJ2-5; D may be TRBD2 (6 bases). Germline lookup yields CDR1 DFQATT and CDR2 SNEGSKA (reference sequence). CDR3 size: 15 residues. CDR3 sequence: CSARVPRADRETKYF. The CDR3 DNA reads as TGCAGTGCTAGAGTCCCCAGGGCGGACCGGGAGACCAAGTACTTC.